The 24 T cell receptor beta chains listed next were all sequenced from one sample in a study of CD8 T cells in Susac syndrome. RNA totalling about 0.45 to 1 ug underwent reverse transcription with random hexamers. TCRdb itself ran the immunoSEQ multiplex PCR reads through MiXCR, one entry per CDR3 protein. The sample has under 550,000 distinct CDR3 sequences; roughly 85% are singletons. The specimen sequenced was CD8+ T cells from PBMCs. The receptors come from a human donor with multiple sclerosis.

This clonotype was picked up a small number of times. The junction departs from germline at one end; a sequencing error may be responsible. This chain links TRBV4-1 with TRBJ1-2, with 10 bases lining up with TRBD1. Germline CDR1 and CDR2: MGHRA and YSYEKL. CDR3 length: 15 amino acids. The CDR3 DNA reads as TGCGCTAGCACCCTCGGACAGGGGGCTAACTATGGCTACACCTTC. Translating it yields CASTLGQGANYGYTF.

The chain employs TRBV6-2 or TRBV6-3 and TRBJ2-7; D possibly corresponds to TRBD2 (6 bases). Germline V lookup: CDR1 MNHEY, CDR2 SVGEGT. Trimming shortened V by 10 bases and J by 2 bases, and 12 bases separated the two germline ends. The CDR3 is 12 residues long. In DNA, the CDR3 is TGTGCCACCCGCGGGGCTACCTACGAGCAGTACTTC. It yields the protein CATRGATYEQYF.

V usage is TRBV6-1 and J usage is TRBJ1-1; TRBD1 matches 9 bases. V dropped 4 bases and J dropped 2; count of bases not matched to a gene: 8. Germline V gene lookup returns CDR1 MNHNS and CDR2 SASEGT. The CDR3 is 16 residues long. In DNA, the CDR3 is TGTGCCAGCAGTGGGGACAGGGAAGAGTTAAACACTGAAGCTTTCTTT. Residues: CASSGDREELNTEAFF.

J is TRBJ1-2 and V is TRBV30; 7 bases are shared with TRBD1. Trimming removed 1 base from V and 5 bases from J; junction bases left unmatched: 10. The CDR3 totals 15 residues. Germline V CDR1 and CDR2: GTSNPN, SVGIG (reference sequence). In nucleotides, the CDR3 is TGTGCCTGGAGTGACAACAGGGGCCTGGGGTATGGCTACACCTTC. Encoded protein: CAWSDNRGLGYGYTF. Filled out from reference TRBV30 and TRBJ1-2, the complete variable domain reads SQTIHQWPATLVQPVGSPLSLECTVEGTSNPNLYWYRQAAGRGLQLLFYSVGIGQISSEVPQNLSASRPQDRQFILSSKKLLLSDSGFYLCAWSDNRGLGYGYTFGSGTRLTVV.

This clonotype was detected only once. This sequence joins TRBV4-1 and TRBJ1-6; unclear D gene. The CDR3 contains 13 residues. V was shortened by 0 bases and J by 12 bases, with 9 bases between the two germline ends. Germline loops: CDR1 MGHRA, CDR2 YSYEKL. Here the CDR3 reads CASSQDFGIPLHF. CDR3 DNA: TGCGCCAGCAGCCAAGATTTCGGGATACCCCTCCACTTT.

This clonotype was found once. The chain employs TRBV7-3 and TRBJ2-3, with a tentative D call TRBD1 (6 bases). Trimming took 5 bases from V and 2 from J, leaving 11 bases between them. CDR1 SGHTA and CDR2 FQGTGA come from the germline V gene. The CDR3 is made up of 14 amino acids. CDR3 in DNA: TGTGCCAGCAGCCCCTGGGACAACACAGATACGCAGTATTTT. Amino acids: CASSPWDNTDTQYF.

This clonotype is a singleton in its sample. The gene calls are TRBV27 and TRBJ2-5; D is unclear. The germline CDR1 and CDR2 sequences are MNHEY and SMNVEV (reference sequence). The CDR3 is made up of 15 amino acids. Trimming shortened V by 3 bases and J by 5 bases, and 16 bases separated the two germline ends. This chain's CDR3 is CASSFRAEIYETQYF. The CDR3 coding sequence is TGTGCCAGCAGTTTCCGGGCTGAGATTTACGAGACCCAGTACTTC.

To note about this clonotype: One end of the junction varies from germline; a read error may be responsible. The V and J genes are TRBV7-9 and TRBJ2-7, with D hard to call. Germline lookup yields CDR1 SEHNR and CDR2 FQNEAQ (reference sequence). This CDR3 is built from 13 residues. The CDR3 spells CASSIAISYEQYF. The CDR3 coding sequence is TGTGCCAGCAGCATAGCCATCTCCTACGAGCAGTACTTC. The complete variable domain, with remaining parts taken from reference TRBV7-9 and TRBJ2-7, reads DTGVSQNPRHKITKRGQNVTFRCDPISEHNRLYWYRQTLGQGPEFLTYFQNEAQLEKSRLLSDRFSAERPKGSFSTLEIQRTEQGDSAMYLCASSIAISYEQYFGPGTRLTVT.

V is TRBV7-9 and J is TRBJ2-5, with no clear D. The CDR3 contains 14 residues. The V gene lost 5 bases and the J gene lost 0 bases, with 10 bases spanning the gap. CDR1 SEHNR and CDR2 FQNEAQ come from the germline V gene (reference sequence). CDR3 in amino acids: CASSPIGYQETQYF. The CDR3 region has the DNA TGTGCCAGCAGCCCTATCGGGTACCAAGAGACCCAGTACTTC. The full variable domain, completed using reference TRBV7-9 and TRBJ2-5, is DTGVSQNPRHKITKRGQNVTFRCDPISEHNRLYWYRQTLGQGPEFLTYFQNEAQLEKSRLLSDRFSAERPKGSFSTLEIQRTEQGDSAMYLCASSPIGYQETQYFGPGTRLLVL.

The rearrangement uses TRBV20-1 and TRBJ1-5; 8 nucleotides align to TRBD1. The CDR3 extends over 11 amino acids. The germline V gene encodes CDR1 DFQATT and CDR2 SNEGSKA (reference sequence). The CDR3 coding sequence is TGCAGACGGACAGGGTCCCAGCCCCAGCATTTT. Its translation is CRRTGSQPQHF.

The genes are TRBV19 and TRBJ2-1; D gene ambiguous. The germline CDR1 and CDR2 sequences are LNHDA and SQIVND (reference sequence). V shed 4 bases and J shed 2 bases, with 9 bases lying between them. The CDR3 loop spans 14 amino acids. CDR3 bases: TGTGCCAGTAGTAACGTCCTCCCCTACAATGAGCAGTTCTTC. Amino acids: CASSNVLPYNEQFF.

The genes are TRBV6-1 and TRBJ2-3; tentative D call: TRBD2 (5 bases). Trimming left V 4 bases short and J 1 base short, with 12 bases between. From germline, CDR1 is MNHNS and CDR2 SASEGT. This CDR3 is 15 amino acids long. CDR3: CASSGEGLGTDTQYF. CDR3 DNA sequence: TGTGCCAGCAGTGGAGAGGGCCTGGGCACAGATACGCAGTATTTT.

This chain joins TRBV19 and TRBJ1-1; D gene uncertain. The V gene's germline CDR1 is LNHDA and CDR2 SQIVND (reference sequence). The CDR3 is 15 amino acids. Trimming took 6 bases from V and 4 from J, leaving 18 bases between them. The CDR3 bases are TGTGCCAGTAGCACGCTCAGGTTGAGCGGCACTGAAGCTTTCTTT. Amino acid sequence: CASSTLRLSGTEAFF.

This CDR3 reads CASASGTYDDEQYF. The CDR3 bases are TGTGCCAGCGCTTCCGGGACGTACGATGACGAGCAGTACTTC. V gene TRBV7-9 combines with J gene TRBJ2-7, with D possibly being TRBD1 or TRBD2 (5 bases each). With 8 bases removed from V and 5 bases from J, the gap between germline ends came to 19 bases. CDR3 size: 14 residues. Germline-derived CDR1 and CDR2 are SEHNR and FQNEAQ (reference sequence).

This chain joins TRBV4-1 and TRBJ2-7; TRBD1 matches 8 bases. Germline values: CDR1 MGHRA, CDR2 YSYEKL. This CDR3 is built from 15 residues. With 0 bases clipped from V and 5 bases from J, the junction kept 6 bases outside the gene matches. CDR3 sequence reads: CASSQDAGQGNEQYF. The CDR3 DNA reads as TGCGCCAGCAGCCAAGATGCAGGACAGGGAAACGAGCAGTACTTC.

The chain joins TRBV12-3 or TRBV12-4 to TRBJ2-7; 9 bases align to TRBD2. The length of the CDR3 is 13 residues. V lost 6 bases to trimming and J lost 5 bases; unmatched junction nucleotides: 5. The chain's CDR3 is CASRVAGVNEQYF. The CDR3 bases are TGTGCCAGCAGGGTAGCGGGAGTAAACGAGCAGTACTTC.

This clonotype has just one count. This chain connects TRBV4-1 to TRBJ1-5; 7 nucleotides align to TRBD1. CDR1 is MGHRA and CDR2 is YSYEKL in the germline V gene. After removal of 2 bases from V and 1 base from J, the junction contained 2 bases not matched to a gene. The CDR3 covers 15 residues. The CDR3 is CASSQLTGSNQPQHF. CDR3 in DNA: TGCGCCAGCAGCCAATTGACAGGGAGCAATCAGCCCCAGCATTTT.

The chain recombines TRBV29-1 with TRBJ2-1; a possible D gene is TRBD2 (5 bases). The CDR3 consists of 13 residues. CDR1 is SQVTM and CDR2 is ANQGSEA in the germline V gene. V lost 4 bases and J lost 14, with 21 bases in between. DNA for the CDR3: TGCAGCGTTGTTTCTCCGGAGGAGGCGAACGAGTTCTTC. The encoded protein is CSVVSPEEANEFF.

The chain employs TRBV3-1 and TRBJ1-5; 7 bases align to TRBD1. The CDR3 contains 15 residues. V lost 3 bases, J lost 5 bases, and 7 bases stayed unmatched. Germline V gene lookup returns CDR1 LGHDT and CDR2 YNNKEL (reference sequence). CDR3 amino acids: CASSQTWTGYQPQHF. The CDR3 DNA is TGTGCCAGCAGCCAGACTTGGACAGGTTATCAGCCCCAGCATTTT. The whole variable domain, filled in from reference TRBV3-1 and TRBJ1-5, reads DTAVSQTPKYLVTQMGNDKSIKCEQNLGHDTMYWYKQDSKKFLKIMFSYNNKELIINETVPNRFSPKSPDKAHLNLHINSLELGDSAVYFCASSQTWTGYQPQHFGDGTRLSIL.

The chain couples TRBV29-1 to TRBJ1-1; no clear D gene. The CDR3 is made up of 13 amino acids. Germline-derived CDR1 and CDR2 are SQVTM and ANQGSEA. V dropped 4 bases and J dropped 4 bases, with 13 bases sitting between them. The CDR3 protein is CSVANNWGTEAFF. The CDR3 nucleotides are TGCAGCGTTGCCAACAATTGGGGCACTGAAGCTTTCTTT.

J is TRBJ2-7 and V is TRBV27; TRBD1 matches at 7 bases. Germline trimming cut 10 bases from V and 1 base from J; bases unmatched to any gene: 10. In germline, CDR1 is MNHEY, CDR2 SMNVEV (reference sequence). The CDR3 has 14 amino acids. The CDR3 sequence is CATSTGTASYEQYF. CDR3 DNA: TGTGCCACTTCGACCGGGACAGCTTCCTACGAGCAGTACTTC.

The chain recombines TRBV27 with TRBJ1-1; D unresolved. This CDR3 is built from 17 residues. The V gene lost 0 bases and the J gene lost 4 bases, with 18 bases spanning the gap. Germline V CDR1 and CDR2: MNHEY, SMNVEV (reference sequence). CDR3 loop: CASSLSAGPPPGTEAFF. The CDR3 DNA is TGTGCCAGCAGTTTATCGGCGGGCCCCCCACCGGGCACTGAAGCTTTCTTT.

DNA for the CDR3: TGTGCCAGCAGTTTAGGGAAACCCTACGAGCAGTACTTC. Protein product: CASSLGKPYEQYF. The genes are TRBV2 and TRBJ2-7; D remains ambiguous. The germline V and J ends were trimmed by 5 bases and 2 bases, with 10 bases remaining between them. Germline V gives CDR1 SNHLY, CDR2 FYNNEI. The CDR3 loop spans 13 amino acids.

The V call is TRBV6-1, the J call TRBJ2-1; 8 bases map to TRBD2. V was clipped by 0 bases and J by 0 bases; unmatched bases: 16. In germline, CDR1 is MNHNS, CDR2 SASEGT. This CDR3 contains 21 residues. In DNA, the CDR3 is TGTGCCAGCAGTGAAGCTTGGGGTAGCGGGACGAAGATTAGCTCCTACAATGAGCAGTTCTTC. Translation gives CASSEAWGSGTKISSYNEQFF.